This T cell receptor (beta chain) appears in the sequencing data of a study of cytomegalovirus exposure and HLA in healthy donors. The PCR contained 60 Vbeta and 13 Jbeta primers. Measured with immunoSEQ multiplex PCR; TCRdb has only the in-frame clones, and not every one. The sample carries tens of thousands of clones, approximately 72% recorded once. Study-wide results and limits: Upon later analysis, TCR association rates were observed to vary by HLA locus, being highest for DRB1 and lowest for HLA-C.

Turning to this clone: Its antigen is as yet unknown.

The donors were healthy bone marrow donors. The clonotype originates from a woman aged 30 to 39 in good health and CMV-seropositive. Sequenced input: PBMCs.

For the CDR3, the DNA is TGTGCCAGCAAGCGAGAAGGGGCCGGAAACACCATATATTTT. It yields the protein CASKREGAGNTIYF. V gene TRBV2 combines with J gene TRBJ1-3, with D possibly matching TRBD1 (5 bases). The CDR3 is 14 residues long. V was trimmed by 7 bases and J by 4 bases, leaving 14 bases between them. From germline, CDR1 is SNHLY and CDR2 FYNNEI.